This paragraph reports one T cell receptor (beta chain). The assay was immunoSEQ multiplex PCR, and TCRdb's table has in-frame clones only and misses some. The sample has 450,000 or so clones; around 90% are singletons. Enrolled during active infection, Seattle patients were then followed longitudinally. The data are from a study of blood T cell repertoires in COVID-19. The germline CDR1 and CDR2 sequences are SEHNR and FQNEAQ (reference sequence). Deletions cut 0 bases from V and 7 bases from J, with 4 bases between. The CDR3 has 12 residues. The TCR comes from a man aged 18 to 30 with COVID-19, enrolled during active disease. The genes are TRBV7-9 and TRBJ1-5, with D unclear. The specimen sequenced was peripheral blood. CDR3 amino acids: CASSLAGQPQHF. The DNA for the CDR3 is TGTGCCAGCAGCTTAGCGGGCCAGCCCCAGCATTTT.